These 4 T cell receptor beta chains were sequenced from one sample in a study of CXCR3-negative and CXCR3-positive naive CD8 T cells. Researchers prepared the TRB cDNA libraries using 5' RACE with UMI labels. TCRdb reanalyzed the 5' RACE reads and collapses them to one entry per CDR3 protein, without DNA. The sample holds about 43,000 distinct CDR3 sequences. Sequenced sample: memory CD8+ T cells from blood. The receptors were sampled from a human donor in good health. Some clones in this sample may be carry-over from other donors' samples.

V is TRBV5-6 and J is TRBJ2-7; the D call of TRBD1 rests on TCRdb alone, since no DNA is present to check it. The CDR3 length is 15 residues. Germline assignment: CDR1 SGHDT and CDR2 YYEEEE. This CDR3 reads CASRYRGKGIHEQYF.

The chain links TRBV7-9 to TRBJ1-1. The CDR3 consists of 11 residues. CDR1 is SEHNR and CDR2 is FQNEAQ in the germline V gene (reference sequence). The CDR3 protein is CASSIAPEAFF.

CDR3 sequence reads: CSARDDRGGFYEQYF. This chain joins TRBV20-1 and TRBJ2-7; TCRdb gives TRBD2 as the D gene, but with no DNA this cannot be confirmed. CDR3 length: 15 amino acids. Looked up from germline, CDR1 is DFQATT and CDR2 is SNEGSKA (reference sequence).

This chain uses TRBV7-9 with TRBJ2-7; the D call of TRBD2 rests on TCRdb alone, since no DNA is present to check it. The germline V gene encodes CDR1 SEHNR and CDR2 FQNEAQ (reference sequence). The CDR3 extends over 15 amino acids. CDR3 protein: CASSLEGRGSYEQYF.